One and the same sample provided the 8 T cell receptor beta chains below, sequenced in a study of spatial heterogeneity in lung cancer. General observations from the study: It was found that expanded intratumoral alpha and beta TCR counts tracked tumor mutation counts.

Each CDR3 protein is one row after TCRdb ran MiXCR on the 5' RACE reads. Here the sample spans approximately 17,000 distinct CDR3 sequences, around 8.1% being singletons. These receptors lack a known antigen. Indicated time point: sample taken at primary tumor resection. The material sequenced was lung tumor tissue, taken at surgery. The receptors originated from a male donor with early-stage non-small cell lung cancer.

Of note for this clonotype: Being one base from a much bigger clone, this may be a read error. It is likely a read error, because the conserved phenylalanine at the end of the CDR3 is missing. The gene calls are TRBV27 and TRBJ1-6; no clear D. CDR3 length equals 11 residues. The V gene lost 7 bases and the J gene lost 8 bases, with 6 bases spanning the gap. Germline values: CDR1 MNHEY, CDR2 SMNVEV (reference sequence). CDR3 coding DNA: TGTGCCAGCACTTACTATTCACCCCTCCACCTT. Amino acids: CASTYYSPLHL.

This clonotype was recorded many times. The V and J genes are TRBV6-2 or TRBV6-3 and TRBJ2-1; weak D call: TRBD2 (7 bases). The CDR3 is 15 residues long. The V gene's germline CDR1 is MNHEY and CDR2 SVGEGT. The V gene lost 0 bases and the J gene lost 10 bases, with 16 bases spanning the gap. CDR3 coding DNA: TGTGCCAGCAGTTACTCCCGGGGGGCGGGGGAGGAGCAGTTCTTC. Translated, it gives CASSYSRGAGEEQFF.

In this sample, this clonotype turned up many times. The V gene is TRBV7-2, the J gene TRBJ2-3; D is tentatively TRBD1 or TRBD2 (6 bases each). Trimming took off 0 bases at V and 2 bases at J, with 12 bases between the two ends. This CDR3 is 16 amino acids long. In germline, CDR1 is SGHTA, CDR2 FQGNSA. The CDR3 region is CASSLAGGTSTDTQYF. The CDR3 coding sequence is TGTGCCAGCAGCTTAGCGGGGGGCACCTCCACAGATACGCAGTATTTT. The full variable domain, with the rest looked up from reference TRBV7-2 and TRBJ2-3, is GAGVSQSPSNKVTEKGKDVELRCDPISGHTALYWYRQSLGQGLEFLIYFQGNSAPDKSGLPSDRFSAERTGGSVSTLTIQRTQQEDSAVYLCASSLAGGTSTDTQYFGPGTRLTVL.

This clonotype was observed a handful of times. The CDR3 protein is CATSDLSGGTQTQYF. As DNA, the CDR3 is TGTGCCACCAGTGATTTGAGCGGGGGGACGCAGACCCAGTACTTC. The chain combines TRBV24-1 with TRBJ2-5; 9 bases line up with TRBD2. This CDR3 contains 15 residues. CDR1 is KGHDR, CDR2 SFDVKD, per germline. V lost 0 bases to trimming and J lost 6 bases; unmatched junction nucleotides: 4.

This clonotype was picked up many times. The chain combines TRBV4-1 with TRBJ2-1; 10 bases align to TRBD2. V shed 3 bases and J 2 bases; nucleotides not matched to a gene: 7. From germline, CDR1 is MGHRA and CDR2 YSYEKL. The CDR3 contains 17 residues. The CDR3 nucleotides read TGCGCCAGCAGCCAGAGTAGCGGGGGGTTGCCCTACAATGAGCAGTTCTTC. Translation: CASSQSSGGLPYNEQFF.

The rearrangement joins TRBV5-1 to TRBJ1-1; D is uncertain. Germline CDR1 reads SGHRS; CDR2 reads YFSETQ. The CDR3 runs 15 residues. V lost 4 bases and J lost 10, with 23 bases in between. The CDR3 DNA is TGCGCCAGCAGCCCAAATTCCCCCAGCCGAGAGGGAGCTTTCTTT. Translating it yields CASSPNSPSREGAFF.

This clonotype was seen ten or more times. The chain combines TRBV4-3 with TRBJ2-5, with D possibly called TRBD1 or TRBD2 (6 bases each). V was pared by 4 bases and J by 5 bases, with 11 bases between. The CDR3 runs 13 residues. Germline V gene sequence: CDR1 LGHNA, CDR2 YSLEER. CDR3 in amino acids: CASSPGAGETQYF. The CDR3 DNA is TGCGCCAGCAGCCCGGGGGCCGGTGAGACCCAGTACTTC.

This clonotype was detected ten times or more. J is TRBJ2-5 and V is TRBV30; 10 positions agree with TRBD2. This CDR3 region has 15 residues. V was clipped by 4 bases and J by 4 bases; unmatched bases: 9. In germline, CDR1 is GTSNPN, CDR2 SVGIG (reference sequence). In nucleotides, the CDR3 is TGTGCCTGGACACAAAGCGGGGGGGTGTTAGAGACCCAGTACTTC. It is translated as CAWTQSGGVLETQYF.